This T cell receptor beta chain was obtained from a study of blood T cell repertoires in COVID-19. Overall study: Collection of acute and convalescent COVID-19 samples took place in the United States, Italy and Spain. The analysed material was cDNA or gDNA that came from T cells, B-cell-depleted T cells, or PBMCs.

The germline CDR1 and CDR2 sequences are SGHTA and FQGNSA. The CDR3 has 16 amino acids. V gave up 5 bases and J gave up 2 bases, with 15 bases separating them. This clone appeared a single time. Repertoires were generated with immunoSEQ multiplex PCR, while TCRdb's copy carries only in-frame clones and drops some. The sample holds about 110,000 clones, more than 70% seen once. The sequenced sample consisted of peripheral blood. The V gene is TRBV7-2, the J gene TRBJ2-2; the D gene is possibly TRBD1 (5 bases). The sequence derives from a human donor in a cohort sampled during active COVID-19. CDR3 amino acids: CASSRHRQSNTGELFF. DNA for the CDR3: TGTGCCAGCAGCAGACACAGGCAGTCTAACACCGGGGAGCTGTTTTTT.